This T cell receptor (beta chain) was recovered during a study of identical twins. This clonotype has a count of ten or more. TCRdb reanalysed the 5' RACE reads using MiXCR and keeps one entry per CDR3 protein. Here the sample spans hundreds of thousands of distinct CDR3 sequences, 7.5% being singletons. The trim removed 1 base at V and 7 bases at J, leaving 8 bases unmatched. Germline assignment: CDR1 LGHNA and CDR2 YNFKEQ. The CDR3 spans 17 residues. A further study also used this sample, focusing on yellow fever vaccine responses in identical twins.

The sequence came from a woman under 30 in good health. Sequencing was performed on memory (CD45RO+) T cells sorted from blood. The V gene is TRBV4-2, the J gene TRBJ2-1; 12 bases fit TRBD2. CDR3 nucleotide sequence: TGTGCCAGCAGCCAAGCGTCCTCTAGCGGGGGGGCAAATGAGCAGTTCTTC. This sequence encodes CASSQASSSGGANEQFF.